Each of the 13 T cell receptor beta chains below was sequenced from the same sample in a study of T cells in Graves' hyperthyroidism and ophthalmopathy. TCR beta CDR3 region amplification was performed from RNA transcripts. An initial round of RT-PCR targeting the TCR CDR3 relied on the HTBI primer set. TCRdb redid the calling of the multiplex PCR reads with MiXCR, one entry per CDR3 protein. Of fewer than 750,000 distinct CDR3 sequences in the sample, under 60% were seen once. The specimen was peripheral blood or thyroid tissue (not recorded which). Receptor source: a woman under 30 with Graves' hyperthyroidism.

The chain carries TRBV20-1 and TRBJ2-7; TRBD2 aligns across 10 bases. This CDR3 region has 16 residues. J gave up 7 bases and V 1 base, and 13 bases lay outside the gene matches. Germline V gene sequence: CDR1 DFQATT, CDR2 SNEGSKA (reference sequence). The CDR3 protein is CSARGASGRSYNEQYF. The CDR3 DNA reads as TGCAGTGCTAGAGGGGCTAGCGGGAGATCCTACAATGAGCAGTACTTC.

This clonotype was counted a single time. It may be a read error: a sequence one base away is much more abundant. V usage is TRBV2 and J usage is TRBJ2-7, with D hard to call. The CDR3 loop spans 13 amino acids. Between the trimmed V and J ends, which lost 7 bases and 1 base, there was a span of 11 bases. The V gene's germline CDR1 is SNHLY and CDR2 FYNNEI. The CDR3 region is CASKYKGSYEQYF. DNA of the CDR3: TGTGCCAGCAAGTATAAGGGATCCTACGAGCAGTACTTC.

The V call is TRBV7-2, the J call TRBJ1-2; the D gene is possibly TRBD1 (6 bases). The ends were cut back, 1 base at V and 4 bases at J, with 16 bases in the middle. This CDR3 comprises 16 residues. From germline, CDR1 is SGHTA and CDR2 FQGNSA. The CDR3 reads CASSLVIGGLGYGYTF. CDR3 coding DNA: TGTGCCAGCAGCTTAGTCATCGGGGGGCTTGGCTATGGCTACACCTTC.

This clonotype was counted between two and nine times. This chain joins TRBV29-1 and TRBJ2-7; no clear D gene. Germline lookup yields CDR1 SQVTM and CDR2 ANQGSEA. The CDR3 spans 11 residues. The V gene lost 4 bases and the J gene lost 2 bases, with 6 bases spanning the gap. CDR3 sequence reads: CSVGRPYEQYF. The CDR3 DNA reads TGCAGCGTTGGTAGGCCCTACGAGCAGTACTTC.

A remark on this clonotype: This may arise from a read error, as a much more abundant clone is one base away. The rearrangement links TRBV19 to TRBJ1-3; D is uncertain. Per germline, CDR1 LNHDA and CDR2 SQIVND (reference sequence). The CDR3 loop spans 13 amino acids. CDR3 nucleotides: TGTGCCGGTAGTATAGACGGCGGAAACACCATATATTTT. Residues: CAGSIDGGNTIYF. The complete variable domain, with remaining parts taken from reference TRBV19 and TRBJ1-3, reads DGGITQSPKYLFRKEGQNVTLSCEQNLNHDAMYWYRQDPGQGLRLIYYSQIVNDFQKGDIAEGYSVSREKKESFPLTVTSAQKNPTAFYLCAGSIDGGNTIYFGEGSWLTVV.

As concerns this clonotype: This may be a read error, as it is one base from a much larger clone. The rearrangement links TRBV12-3 or TRBV12-4 to TRBJ1-5, with D possibly TRBD1 on 5 matching bases. The length of the CDR3 is 15 residues. Here the CDR3 reads CAGSPGRGNYQPQHF. The CDR3 DNA is TGTGCCGGCAGCCCCGGAAGGGGAAACTATCAGCCCCAGCATTTT.

The V gene is TRBV29-1, the J gene TRBJ2-7; TRBD2 agrees at 8 bases. V was pared by 7 bases and J by 0 bases, with 38 bases of the junction left unmatched. CDR1 is SQVTM, CDR2 ANQGSEA, per germline. The CDR3 spans 24 residues. The CDR3 DNA reads as TGCAGCGGCCGATTTGCAGCGGCTTACACCGGGGTAGCGGGATCTTTAAGGGGCTCCTACGAGCAGTACTTC. Its translation: CSGRFAAAYTGVAGSLRGSYEQYF.

The chain joins TRBV9 to TRBJ2-7; possibly TRBD1 for D (5 bases). With 3 bases removed from V and 7 bases from J, the gap between germline ends came to 8 bases. CDR1 and CDR2 (germline): SGDLS, YYNGEE. This CDR3 has 11 amino acids. Here the CDR3 reads CASSGAGEQYF. The CDR3 coding sequence is TGTGCCAGCAGCGGGGCAGGGGAGCAGTACTTC.

With respect to this clonotype: Possible read error: a much larger clone is one base away. The rearrangement links TRBV12-3 or TRBV12-4 to TRBJ2-5; 7 nucleotides agree with TRBD1. The CDR3 is made up of 13 amino acids. The CDR3 DNA is TGTACTAGTGTCCAACAGGGGCGAGAGACCCAGTACTTC. Its protein is CTSVQQGRETQYF.

Ten or more counts support this clonotype. The chain couples TRBV7-2 to TRBJ2-7; 9 bases agree with TRBD2. V lost 5 bases and J lost 2; bases outside the gene matches: 10. Germline V lookup: CDR1 SGHTA, CDR2 FQGNSA. The CDR3 consists of 16 residues. CDR3 DNA: TGTGCCAGCAGCCCCGCGGGGGGCGGGAGGGCCTACGAGCAGTACTTC. Translated: CASSPAGGGRAYEQYF.

This clonotype has at least ten counts. The rearrangement uses TRBV6-2 or TRBV6-3 and TRBJ2-7, with D perhaps TRBD1 or TRBD2 (5 bases each). CDR3 length: 16 amino acids. The V gene lost 2 bases and the J gene lost 2 bases, with 16 bases spanning the gap. Germline V gives CDR1 MNHEY, CDR2 SVGEGT. The CDR3 reads CASSYRAGRATYEQYF. The CDR3 bases are TGTGCCAGCAGTTACCGGGCAGGGAGAGCCACCTACGAGCAGTACTTC.

This clonotype appeared many times. The gene calls are TRBV29-1 and TRBJ2-2; TRBD1 aligns across 9 bases. This CDR3 is built from 13 residues. CDR1 and CDR2 (germline): SQVTM, ANQGSEA. V lost 7 bases, J lost 7 bases, and 7 bases stayed unmatched. The CDR3 DNA reads as TGCAGCGCATCACAGGGGGCCGGCGGGGAGCTGTTTTTT. Encoded protein: CSASQGAGGELFF.

The rearrangement links TRBV19 to TRBJ2-3; no definite D call. Germline CDR1 and CDR2: LNHDA and SQIVND (reference sequence). This CDR3 has 14 amino acids. Trimming shortened V by 1 base and J by 2 bases, and 7 bases separated the two germline ends. The CDR3 reads CASSIVPNTDTQYF. The CDR3 nucleotides read TGTGCCAGTAGTATAGTTCCTAACACAGATACGCAGTATTTT. Combining the CDR3 with reference TRBV19 and TRBJ2-3 gives the whole variable domain DGGITQSPKYLFRKEGQNVTLSCEQNLNHDAMYWYRQDPGQGLRLIYYSQIVNDFQKGDIAEGYSVSREKKESFPLTVTSAQKNPTAFYLCASSIVPNTDTQYFGPGTRLTVL.